The 20 T cell receptor beta chains presented below share a single source sample, sequenced in a study of molecular identifiers for immune sequencing clone quantification. TCRdb re-analysed the PCR reads in MiXCR, keeping a single row per CDR3 protein. The sample includes some 12,000 distinct CDR3 sequences, roughly 15% of them seen just once. The sequenced sample was naive CD8+ T cells from blood, with Jurkat cell RNA spiked in. The subset here: FACS-sorted CD8+CD4-CCR7+CD45RA+ naive T cells. Every receptor here comes from a human donor in good health. Some libraries in this study had Jurkat cell RNA spiked in.

This clonotype was recorded many times. V usage is TRBV4-1 and J usage is TRBJ2-3; 10 nucleotides line up with TRBD2. The length of the CDR3 is 20 residues. CDR1 and CDR2 from the germline V gene are MGHRA and YSYEKL. Trimming at V came to 4 bases and at J to 0 bases, leaving 16 bases not matched to a gene. In DNA, the CDR3 is TGCGCCAGCAGCCCCCCAGGGGGGCTAGCGGGAGCCCAGAGCACAGATACGCAGTATTTT. It codes for CASSPPGGLAGAQSTDTQYF.

This clonotype was counted many times. CDR3 in amino acids: CATAQGALSEAFF. The CDR3 DNA is TGTGCCACCGCACAGGGGGCTTTATCTGAAGCTTTCTTT. The chain couples TRBV19 to TRBJ1-1; TRBD1 matches 9 bases. The germline gives CDR1 LNHDA, CDR2 SQIVND (reference sequence). Trimming at V came to 10 bases and at J to 6 bases, leaving 9 bases not matched to a gene. This CDR3 spans 13 amino acids.

A word on this clonotype: A much bigger clone sits one base away, suggesting this may be a read error. This rearrangement joins TRBV24-1 to TRBJ2-5; D could derive from TRBD1 or TRBD2 (5 bases each). Germline V gene sequence: CDR1 KGHDR, CDR2 SFDVKD. Trimming shortened V by 4 bases and J by 2 bases, and 10 bases separated the two germline ends. The CDR3 runs to 14 residues. The CDR3 nucleotides read TGTGCCACCAGTGACGGGGACGGGCAAGAGACCCAGTACTTC. Encoded protein: CATSDGDGQETQYF.

This clonotype is medium-sized within its sample. This chain uses TRBV29-1 with TRBJ2-3, with 7 bases lining up with TRBD2. V dropped 4 bases and J dropped 3; count of bases not matched to a gene: 7. Germline-derived CDR1 and CDR2 are SQVTM and ANQGSEA. This CDR3 spans 14 amino acids. The CDR3 nucleotides are TGCAGCGTTGCGCTAGCGGAATTAACAGATACGCAGTATTTT. It specifies CSVALAELTDTQYF.

The sample holds many counts of this clonotype. The chain links TRBV24-1 to TRBJ2-2, with TRBD1 as a possible D gene (6 bases). Germline loops: CDR1 KGHDR, CDR2 SFDVKD. The CDR3 sequence is 12 residues long. Trimming stripped 6 bases from V and 5 bases from J, with 6 bases between. The CDR3 bases are TGTGCCACCAGTACAGGGACCGGGGAGCTGTTTTTT. Translating it yields CATSTGTGELFF.

There are a few counts of this clonotype. The rearrangement links TRBV11-1 to TRBJ2-7, with a weak D call TRBD1 (6 bases). Trimming removed 5 bases from V and 7 bases from J, with 12 bases in between. This CDR3 has 12 amino acids. CDR1 is SGHAT and CDR2 is FQDESV in the germline V gene (reference sequence). The CDR3 protein is CASSRGGREQYF. The CDR3 DNA reads as TGTGCCAGCAGCAGAGGGGGTAGGGAGCAGTACTTC.

As regards this clonotype: A read error may explain this, as a much larger clone is one base away. The chain has TRBV20-1 and TRBJ2-1; 8 bases map to TRBD2. Germline V gene lookup returns CDR1 DFQATT and CDR2 SNEGSKA (reference sequence). The CDR3 covers 13 residues. The CDR3 nucleotides read TGCAGTGCTAGAGAGACTAGCGACAATGATCAGTTCTTC. Its protein is CSARETSDNDQFF.

Comment on this clonotype: A much larger clone differs from this one at a single base, so this may be a read error. The chain has TRBV7-2 and TRBJ2-2; the match to TRBD2 covers 13 bases. Germline V gives CDR1 SGHTA, CDR2 FQGNSA. The CDR3 is 16 residues long. The CDR3 sequence: CVSTPRLAGGTGELFF. For the CDR3, the DNA is TGTGTCAGCACCCCCAGACTAGCGGGAGGCACCGGGGAGCTGTTTTTT.

By share, this clonotype ranks as medium-sized (0.01 to 0.1%). V and J are TRBV6-2 or TRBV6-3 and TRBJ2-4; D remains unclear. Trimming removed 2 bases from V and 6 bases from J, with 8 bases in between. The CDR3 spans 13 residues. Germline CDR1 MNHEY, CDR2 SVGEGT. The CDR3 loop is CASSYVMGNIQYF. CDR3 sequence (DNA): TGTGCCAGCAGTTACGTGATGGGAAACATTCAGTACTTC.

This clonotype was recorded at least ten times. The genes are TRBV30 and TRBJ1-1; D is unclear. CDR1 and CDR2 from the germline V gene are GTSNPN and SVGIG (reference sequence). The CDR3 covers 13 residues. The V and J ends lost 4 bases and 1 base respectively, with 10 bases between them. The DNA of the CDR3 is TGTGCCTGGAAAGGCCTGGAGAACACTGAAGCTTTCTTT. Translating it yields CAWKGLENTEAFF.

This clonotype showed up many times. This chain joins TRBV29-1 and TRBJ2-7, with TRBD1 as a possible D gene (6 bases). Germline V CDR1 and CDR2: SQVTM, ANQGSEA. V was shortened by 6 bases and J by 0 bases, with 15 bases between the two germline ends. This CDR3 comprises 14 residues. The CDR3 nucleotides are TGCAGCGTCCTGGGGGCACGCGCCTCCTACGAGCAGTACTTC. This gives the protein CSVLGARASYEQYF.

This clonotype was picked up a small number of times. The chain has TRBV20-1 and TRBJ2-7; TRBD2 aligns across 7 bases. Germline CDR1 is DFQATT and CDR2 is SNEGSKA (reference sequence). The CDR3 contains 19 residues. The J segment lost 3 bases and the V segment lost 0 bases, leaving 20 bases of the junction unmatched. The CDR3 nucleotides read TGCAGTGCTAGAGAATCCGGCGGGGGTGAGACGGGTGATCTCTACGAGCAGTACTTC. It yields the protein CSARESGGGETGDLYEQYF.

The chain recombines TRBV5-6 with TRBJ1-1; D not resolved. The CDR3 totals 14 residues. Germline V lookup: CDR1 SGHDT, CDR2 YYEEEE. V lost 2 bases, J lost 1 base, and 9 bases lay in between. The CDR3 is CASSFVTENTEAFF. CDR3 in DNA: TGTGCCAGCAGCTTCGTGACGGAGAACACTGAAGCTTTCTTT.

By sample share, this clonotype is medium-sized. This rearrangement joins TRBV20-1 to TRBJ2-1; 10 bases match TRBD2. V gave up 4 bases and J gave up 6 bases; unmatched junction bases: 3. The CDR3 has 13 amino acids. CDR1 DFQATT and CDR2 SNEGSKA come from the germline V gene (reference sequence). DNA of the CDR3: TGCAGTGCTACCGGGACTAGCGTCAATGAGCAGTTCTTC. Translating gives CSATGTSVNEQFF.

This clonotype is deemed medium-sized. The V call is TRBV4-1, the J call TRBJ2-3; 9 bases match TRBD2. The CDR3 has 18 amino acids. Germline loops: CDR1 MGHRA, CDR2 YSYEKL. The V gene end was trimmed by 3 bases and the J gene end by 1 base; junction bases not matched to a gene: 11. This chain's CDR3 is CASSHRLIAGVGTDTQYF. In nucleotides, the CDR3 is TGCGCCAGCAGCCACCGACTAATAGCGGGAGTAGGCACAGATACGCAGTATTTT.

This clonotype rates as medium-sized (0.01 to 0.1%). V usage is TRBV4-1 and J usage is TRBJ1-6; D is ambiguous. Germline V CDR1 and CDR2: MGHRA, YSYEKL. This CDR3 has 15 amino acids. Trimming shortened V by 0 bases and J by 11 bases, and 14 bases separated the two germline ends. CDR3 sequence (DNA): TGCGCCAGCAGCCAAGAAGAGGGCGCCTTCACACCCCTCCACTTT. Its protein product is CASSQEEGAFTPLHF.

In its sample, this clonotype was seen many times. This rearrangement joins TRBV7-8 to TRBJ1-1, with D possibly TRBD1 on 5 matching bases. This CDR3 contains 13 residues. The V end was cut by 3 bases, the J end by 7 bases, with 12 bases between. Germline V lookup: CDR1 SGHVS, CDR2 FQNEAQ. The DNA for the CDR3 is TGTGCCAGCAGCTTGGGGCGGGGTTTTGAAGCTTTCTTT. Translated, it gives CASSLGRGFEAFF.

Details on this clonotype: This may be a read error, as it is one base from a much larger clone. This chain connects TRBV7-3 to TRBJ2-1; D not resolved. From germline, CDR1 is SGHTA and CDR2 FQGTGA. V gave up 3 bases and J gave up 6 bases, with 6 bases separating them. CDR3 size: 12 residues. The CDR3 is CASSFYFNEQFF. The CDR3 bases are TGTGCCAGCAGCTTTTATTTCAATGAGCAGTTCTTC.

This clonotype was detected a few times. The chain uses TRBV12-3 or TRBV12-4 and TRBJ2-7; 12 positions match TRBD1. CDR3 length: 13 residues. Losses at the gene ends were 8 bases for V and 2 bases for J; bases not matched to a gene: 1. CDR3 sequence (DNA): TGTGCCAGCGGGACAGGGGGCCCCTACGAGCAGTACTTC. This sequence encodes CASGTGGPYEQYF.

This clonotype was counted between two and nine times. V gene TRBV12-3 or TRBV12-4 combines with J gene TRBJ2-7, with D perhaps assigned TRBD1 or TRBD2 (5 bases each). V was shortened by 5 bases and J by 6 bases, with 17 bases between the two germline ends. This CDR3 spans 14 amino acids. This CDR3 is CASSPDWGRGEQYF. CDR3 bases: TGTGCCAGCAGTCCCGACTGGGGGAGAGGCGAGCAGTACTTC.